This T cell receptor beta chain was retrieved from a study of CD8+CD57+ T cells in acquired aplastic anemia. Overall study: DNA per sorted CD4+ or CD8+ sample ranged roughly 0.17 to 27.4 ug, averaging about 2.9 ug. Around 10 million reads were obtained on average for healthy donor CD4+ cells. Study-wide points: Patients and controls shared roughly 30 CD8+ CDR3 sequences, which appeared highly expressed in patients and within their immunodominant clones. Levels of CD8+ Simpson's diversity were not significantly distinct in patients versus controls.

Genomic DNA served as template for TCR beta VDJ and CDR3 profiling. TCRdb passed the reads through MiXCR, listing each CDR3 protein once. The sample lists a few hundred thousand distinct CDR3 sequences, roughly 68% occurring once. Trimming left V 1 base short and J 3 bases short, with 6 bases between. Germline loops: CDR1 MGHDK, CDR2 SYGVNS. CDR3 length: 13 amino acids. This clonotype was counted between two and nine times. Its antigen is not known. The chain is built from TRBV25-1 and TRBJ1-1; D not resolved. The sample comprised sorted CD4+, CD8+, or CD8+CD57+ T cells (not recorded which) from PBMCs. The TCR was taken from a human donor in good health, serving as a control. CDR3 amino acids: CASSESPYTEAFF. DNA for the CDR3: TGTGCCAGCAGTGAATCTCCATACACTGAAGCTTTCTTT.